The 22 T cell receptor beta chains in this list originate from one sample, sequenced in a study of OX40 agonist ivuxolimab in advanced cancers. The data were produced by immunoSEQ multiplex PCR, yet TCRdb's version contains in-frame clones alone and is incomplete. The sample has roughly 60,000 clones, roughly nine tenths seen once. The sample in question was CD4+ or CD8+ T cells sorted from blood, obtained in a trial of the OX40 agonist ivuxolimab. These receptor sequences come from an adult with an advanced solid tumor such as melanoma, head and neck, liver or kidney cancer.

The chain couples TRBV27 to TRBJ2-6; unclear D gene. This CDR3 is 12 amino acids long. V lost 9 bases and J lost 7, with 10 bases in between. Looked up from germline, CDR1 is MNHEY and CDR2 is SMNVEV (reference sequence). The CDR3 loop is CASGSAANVLTF. As DNA, the CDR3 is TGTGCCAGTGGCTCCGCTGCCAACGTCCTGACTTTC.

The chain carries TRBV7-2 and TRBJ2-1, with 14 positions matching TRBD2. The junction had 7 bases not matched to a gene; V was cut back by 4 bases and J by 8 bases. Looked up from germline, CDR1 is SGHTA and CDR2 is FQGNSA. The CDR3 is 16 residues long. CDR3: CASSWIGTSGSHEQFF. CDR3 in DNA: TGTGCCAGCAGCTGGATCGGGACTAGCGGGAGTCATGAGCAGTTCTTC.

The genes are TRBV2 and TRBJ2-7; TRBD2 aligns across 7 bases. After removal of 10 bases from V and 2 bases from J, the junction contained 14 bases not matched to a gene. This CDR3 comprises 15 residues. Germline V lookup: CDR1 SNHLY, CDR2 FYNNEI. The CDR3 is CANSVGGRDPYEQYF. Written as DNA, the CDR3 is TGTGCCAACTCCGTGGGAGGGAGGGATCCCTACGAGCAGTACTTC.

This chain connects TRBV7-3 to TRBJ2-4; the D is unclear. Germline assignment: CDR1 SGHTA and CDR2 FQGTGA. The CDR3 runs 13 residues. The V and J ends lost 2 bases and 8 bases respectively, with 10 bases between them. The CDR3 DNA is TGTGCCAGCAGCTTACAGAATAAGGACATTCAGTACTTC. It translates to CASSLQNKDIQYF.

This chain joins TRBV7-8 and TRBJ2-2; 9 positions match TRBD2. CDR3 size: 15 residues. Germline V CDR1 and CDR2: SGHVS, FQNEAQ. V shed 4 bases, J shed 3 bases, and the junction held 3 bases outside the gene matches. CDR3 region: CASSSSGADTGELFF. For the CDR3, the DNA is TGTGCCAGCAGCTCTAGCGGGGCGGACACCGGGGAGCTGTTTTTT.

V gene TRBV19 combines with J gene TRBJ2-7; 9 bases are a match to TRBD1. The germline V gene has CDR1 LNHDA and CDR2 SQIVND (reference sequence). Losses at the gene ends were 6 bases for V and 5 bases for J; bases not matched to a gene: 8. This CDR3 comprises 14 residues. The CDR3 sequence is CASSLQGALNEQYF. The CDR3 DNA reads as TGTGCCAGTAGCTTACAGGGGGCGCTCAACGAGCAGTACTTC.

V and J are TRBV7-9 and TRBJ2-1, with D possibly being TRBD2 (5 bases). Germline CDR1 reads SEHNR; CDR2 reads FQNEAQ (reference sequence). The CDR3 is made up of 13 amino acids. V shed 2 bases and J shed 10 bases, with 12 bases lying between them. CDR3 DNA: TGTGCCAGCAGCTTAAGCGGACTCGAAGAGCAGTTCTTC. Protein product: CASSLSGLEEQFF.

The V and J genes are TRBV11-2 and TRBJ2-7, with TRBD1 matching 12 bases. From germline, CDR1 is SGHAT and CDR2 FQNNGV. The ends lost 4 bases at V and 5 bases at J; junction bases unmatched: 6. The CDR3 is made up of 15 amino acids. CDR3 coding DNA: TGTGCCAGCAGCTCGGGACAGGGGGCGTTCGACGAGCAGTACTTC. Encoded protein: CASSSGQGAFDEQYF.

The rearrangement uses TRBV7-9 and TRBJ2-2; no firm D call. The CDR3 loop spans 14 amino acids. Trimming stripped 4 bases from V and 6 bases from J, with 12 bases between. CDR1 is SEHNR, CDR2 FQNEAQ, per germline (reference sequence). The CDR3 DNA sequence: TGTGCCAGCAGCTCCCCCCGGGCTGCCGGGGAGCTGTTTTTT. This translates into CASSSPRAAGELFF.

This chain connects TRBV19 to TRBJ2-2; D is uncertain. V lost 7 bases and J lost 6, with 9 bases in between. CDR1 is LNHDA and CDR2 is SQIVND in the germline V gene (reference sequence). The CDR3 has 12 amino acids. The CDR3 loop reads CASTNPPGELFF. In DNA form, the CDR3 reads TGTGCCAGTACCAATCCCCCCGGGGAGCTGTTTTTT.

The V call is TRBV7-9, the J call TRBJ2-1; 13 nucleotides agree with TRBD2. The CDR3 length is 17 residues. V gave up 3 bases and J gave up 7 bases; unmatched junction bases: 9. The V gene's germline CDR1 is SEHNR and CDR2 FQNEAQ (reference sequence). The CDR3: CASSFSRTSGSGNEQFF. As DNA, the CDR3 is TGTGCCAGCAGCTTTTCTAGGACTAGCGGGAGTGGGAATGAGCAGTTCTTC.

This chain links TRBV4-2 with TRBJ2-3, with TRBD2 matching over 9 bases. The germline V gene encodes CDR1 LGHNA and CDR2 YNFKEQ. This CDR3 region has 16 residues. The trim removed 2 bases at V and 3 bases at J, leaving 6 bases unmatched. CDR3 bases: TGTGCCAGCAGCCAATATAGCGGGAGTGGAACAGATACGCAGTATTTT. Translating gives CASSQYSGSGTDTQYF.

The chain has TRBV5-1 and TRBJ2-4, with 8 bases that match TRBD1. The ends lost 4 bases at V and 0 bases at J; junction bases unmatched: 15. CDR1 SGHRS and CDR2 YFSETQ come from the germline V gene. CDR3 size: 19 residues. The CDR3 sequence: CASSPLDRGVREAKNIQYF. The DNA for the CDR3 is TGCGCCAGCAGCCCCTTAGACAGGGGAGTACGAGAAGCCAAAAACATTCAGTACTTC.

The chain has TRBV28 and TRBJ2-5, with D maybe TRBD2 (5 bases). V was clipped by 3 bases and J by 0 bases, with 8 bases between them. The length of the CDR3 is 14 residues. The germline V gene has CDR1 MDHEN and CDR2 SYDVKM. In DNA form, the CDR3 reads TGTGCCAGCAGTTTTCGGGGATACCAAGAGACCCAGTACTTC. It is translated as CASSFRGYQETQYF. Looking up the rest from reference TRBV28 and TRBJ2-5 gives the full variable domain: DVKVTQSSRYLVKRTGEKVFLECVQDMDHENMFWYRQDPGLGLRLIYFSYDVKMKEKGDIPEGYSVSREKKERFSLILESASTNQTSMYLCASSFRGYQETQYFGPGTRLLVL.

This rearrangement joins TRBV5-8 to TRBJ2-5; 8 nucleotides align to TRBD1. There are 14 residues in the CDR3. Trimming removed 5 bases from V and 2 bases from J; junction bases left unmatched: 5. Germline V gene data show CDR1 as SGHTS and CDR2 as YDEGEE. The DNA of the CDR3 is TGTGCCAGCAGTGTGAACAGGGGGCAAGAGACCCAGTACTTC. Encoded protein: CASSVNRGQETQYF.

V gene TRBV13 combines with J gene TRBJ1-1; unclear D gene. Trimming left V 3 bases short and J 6 bases short, with 8 bases between. This CDR3 is 12 amino acids long. Germline V gene data show CDR1 as PRHDT and CDR2 as FYEKMQ (reference sequence). CDR3 sequence: CASSFEEAEAFF. The CDR3 bases are TGTGCCAGCAGCTTTGAAGAAGCTGAAGCTTTCTTT.

Comment on this clone: Its ends do not fully match the called genes, so a read error is possible. The V call is TRBV27, the J call TRBJ2-4, with 10 bases matching TRBD2. The CDR3 spans 11 residues. Germline V gives CDR1 MNHEY, CDR2 SMNVEV (reference sequence). CDR3 DNA sequence: TGTGCCAGCAGGGCCGGGACTAGCGTTATATTC. Translating it yields CASRAGTSVIF.

The genes are TRBV27 and TRBJ2-7; tentative D call: TRBD1 (5 bases). CDR3 size: 13 residues. The V gene lost 4 bases and the J gene lost 1 base, with 8 bases spanning the gap. CDR1 is MNHEY, CDR2 SMNVEV, per germline (reference sequence). This CDR3 is CASSYTGSYEQYF. The CDR3 bases are TGTGCCAGCAGTTATACAGGTTCCTACGAGCAGTACTTC.

The chain links TRBV27 to TRBJ2-1, with D hard to call. The V end lost 2 bases, the J end lost 7 bases, and 9 bases lay between the germline ends. The germline gives CDR1 MNHEY, CDR2 SMNVEV (reference sequence). This CDR3 spans 13 amino acids. CDR3 sequence reads: CASSLRPGNEQFF. CDR3 nucleotides: TGTGCCAGCAGTTTAAGGCCCGGGAATGAGCAGTTCTTC.

V gene TRBV9 combines with J gene TRBJ2-3, with TRBD2 matching over 13 bases. Looked up from germline, CDR1 is SGDLS and CDR2 is YYNGEE. J gave up 2 bases and V 4 bases, and 13 bases lay outside the gene matches. The CDR3 extends over 19 amino acids. CDR3 sequence (DNA): TGTGCCAGCAGCAGCCACCCGGGACTAGCGGGATCCTTCACAGATACGCAGTATTTT. This codes for CASSSHPGLAGSFTDTQYF. The entire variable domain, with the rest obtained from reference TRBV9 and TRBJ2-3, is as follows: DSGVTQTPKHLITATGQRVTLRCSPRSGDLSVYWYQQSLDQGLQFLIQYYNGEERAKGNILERFSAQQFPDLHSELNLSSLELGDSALYFCASSSHPGLAGSFTDTQYFGPGTRLTVL.

The rearrangement joins TRBV11-3 to TRBJ2-5; 13 positions agree with TRBD2. CDR3 length equals 16 residues. In germline, CDR1 is SGHNT, CDR2 YENEEA. With 5 bases clipped from V and 5 bases from J, the junction kept 8 bases outside the gene matches. DNA of the CDR3: TGTGCCAGCAGCGCAGGACTAGCGGGAGTTAGGGAGACCCAGTACTTC. Its protein product is CASSAGLAGVRETQYF. The whole variable domain, remainder taken from reference TRBV11-3 and TRBJ2-5, is EAGVVQSPRYKIIEKKQPVAFWCNPISGHNTLYWYLQNLGQGPELLIRYENEEAVDDSQLPKDRFSAERLKGVDSTLKIQPAELGDSAVYLCASSAGLAGVRETQYFGPGTRLLVL.

The chain carries TRBV4-1 and TRBJ2-2, with D perhaps being TRBD1 or TRBD2 (5 bases each). The CDR3 is 14 amino acids. The V gene's germline CDR1 is MGHRA and CDR2 YSYEKL. V was cut by 3 bases and J by 2 bases, with 7 bases left in between. The chain's CDR3 is CASSQGENTGELFF. The CDR3 coding sequence is TGCGCCAGCAGCCAGGGGGAAAACACCGGGGAGCTGTTTTTT.